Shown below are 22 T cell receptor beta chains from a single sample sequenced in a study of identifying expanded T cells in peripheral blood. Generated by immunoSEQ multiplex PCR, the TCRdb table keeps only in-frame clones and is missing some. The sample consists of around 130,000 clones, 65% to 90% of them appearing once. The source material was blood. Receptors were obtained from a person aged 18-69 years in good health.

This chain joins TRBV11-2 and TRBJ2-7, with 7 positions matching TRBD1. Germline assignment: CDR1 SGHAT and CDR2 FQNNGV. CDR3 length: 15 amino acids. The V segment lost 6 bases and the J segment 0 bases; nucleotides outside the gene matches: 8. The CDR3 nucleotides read TGTGCCAGCAGTTACCGACAGGGCCTCTCCTACGAGCAGTACTTC. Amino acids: CASSYRQGLSYEQYF.

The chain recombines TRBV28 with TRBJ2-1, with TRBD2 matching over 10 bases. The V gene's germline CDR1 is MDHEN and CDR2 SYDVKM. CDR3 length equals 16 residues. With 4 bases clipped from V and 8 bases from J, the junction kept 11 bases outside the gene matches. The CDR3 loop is CASSSIASGSSDEQFF. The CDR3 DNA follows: TGTGCCAGCAGTTCGATAGCTAGCGGGAGTAGCGATGAGCAGTTCTTC.

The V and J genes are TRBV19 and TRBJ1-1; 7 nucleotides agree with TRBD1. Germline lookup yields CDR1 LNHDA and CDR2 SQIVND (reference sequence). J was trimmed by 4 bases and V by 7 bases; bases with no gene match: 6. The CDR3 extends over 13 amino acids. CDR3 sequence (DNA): TGTGCCAGTATTCTCAGGGGGGTCACTGAAGCTTTCTTT. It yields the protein CASILRGVTEAFF.

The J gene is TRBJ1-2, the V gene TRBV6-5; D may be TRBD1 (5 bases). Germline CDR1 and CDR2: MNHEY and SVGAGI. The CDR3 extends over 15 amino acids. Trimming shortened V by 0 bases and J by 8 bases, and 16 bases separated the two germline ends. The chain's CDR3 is CASSYSRLGVLGYTF. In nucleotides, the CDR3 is TGTGCCAGCAGTTACTCGCGGTTGGGGGTATTAGGCTACACCTTC.

The chain's CDR3 is CASTRPTEAFF. The CDR3, as DNA: TGTGCCAGCACGCGCCCTACTGAAGCTTTCTTT. This rearrangement joins TRBV28 to TRBJ1-1; D is unclear. Germline CDR1 reads MDHEN; CDR2 reads SYDVKM. The CDR3 totals 11 residues. V lost 7 bases to trimming and J lost 5 bases, with 8 bases between them.

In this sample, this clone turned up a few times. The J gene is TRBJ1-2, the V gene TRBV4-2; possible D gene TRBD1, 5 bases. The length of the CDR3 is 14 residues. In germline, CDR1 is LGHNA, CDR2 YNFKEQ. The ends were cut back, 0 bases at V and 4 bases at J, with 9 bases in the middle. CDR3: CASSQDSGSYGYTF. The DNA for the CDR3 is TGTGCCAGCAGCCAAGACTCAGGGTCCTATGGCTACACCTTC.

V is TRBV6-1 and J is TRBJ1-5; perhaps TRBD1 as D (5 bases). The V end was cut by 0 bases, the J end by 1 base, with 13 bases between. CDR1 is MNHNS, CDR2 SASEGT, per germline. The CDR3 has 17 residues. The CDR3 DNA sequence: TGTGCCAGCAGTGAAGCGCTTCGTTGGGGCAGCAATCAGCCCCAGCATTTT. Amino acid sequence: CASSEALRWGSNQPQHF.

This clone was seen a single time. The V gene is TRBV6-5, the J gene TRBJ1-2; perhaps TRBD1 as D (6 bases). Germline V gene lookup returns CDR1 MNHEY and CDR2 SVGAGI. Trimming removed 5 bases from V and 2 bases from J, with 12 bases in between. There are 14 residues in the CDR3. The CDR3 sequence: CASSKTQGNYGYTF. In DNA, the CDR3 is TGTGCCAGCAGTAAAACCCAGGGGAACTATGGCTACACCTTC.

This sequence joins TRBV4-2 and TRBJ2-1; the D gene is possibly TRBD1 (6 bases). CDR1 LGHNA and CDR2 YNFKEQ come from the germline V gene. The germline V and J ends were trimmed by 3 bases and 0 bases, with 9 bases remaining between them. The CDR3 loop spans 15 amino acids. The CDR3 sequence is CASSQGDTSYNEQFF. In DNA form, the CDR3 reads TGTGCCAGCAGCCAGGGGGACACCTCCTACAATGAGCAGTTCTTC.

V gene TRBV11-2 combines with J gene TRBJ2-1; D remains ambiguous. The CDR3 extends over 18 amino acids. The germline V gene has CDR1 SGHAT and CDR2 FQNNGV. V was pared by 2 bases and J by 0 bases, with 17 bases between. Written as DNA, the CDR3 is TGTGCCAGCAGCTTAATGCCTGTGTCCTCCGCCTCCTACAATGAGCAGTTCTTC. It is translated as CASSLMPVSSASYNEQFF.

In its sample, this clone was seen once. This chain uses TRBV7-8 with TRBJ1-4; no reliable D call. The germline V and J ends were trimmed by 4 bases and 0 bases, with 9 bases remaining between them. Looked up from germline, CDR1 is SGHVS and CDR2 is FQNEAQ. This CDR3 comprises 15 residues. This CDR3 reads CASSSLGTTNEKLFF. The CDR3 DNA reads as TGTGCCAGCAGCTCTCTGGGGACAACTAATGAAAAACTGTTTTTT.

In DNA, the CDR3 is TGTGCCAGCAGTGATACAGGGGTGACGCAGTATTTT. It is translated as CASSDTGVTQYF. The chain joins TRBV6-4 to TRBJ2-3; 7 nucleotides agree with TRBD1. The CDR3 runs 12 residues. The trim removed 3 bases at V and 9 bases at J, leaving 3 bases unmatched. Germline V CDR1 and CDR2: MRHNA, SNTAGT.

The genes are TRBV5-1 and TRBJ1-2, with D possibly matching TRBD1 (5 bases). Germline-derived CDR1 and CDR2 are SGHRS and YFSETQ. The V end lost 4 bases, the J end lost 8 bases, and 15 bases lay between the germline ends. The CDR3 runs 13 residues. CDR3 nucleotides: TGCGCCAGCAGCGGGCGCAACGAGGGGGGCTACACCTTC. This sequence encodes CASSGRNEGGYTF.

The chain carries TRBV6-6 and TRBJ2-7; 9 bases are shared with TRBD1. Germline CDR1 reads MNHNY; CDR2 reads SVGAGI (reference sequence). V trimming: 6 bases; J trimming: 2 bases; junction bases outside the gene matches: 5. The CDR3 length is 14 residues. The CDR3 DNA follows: TGTGCCAGCAGAAACGACAGGGGGGCCTACGAGCAGTACTTC. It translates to CASRNDRGAYEQYF.

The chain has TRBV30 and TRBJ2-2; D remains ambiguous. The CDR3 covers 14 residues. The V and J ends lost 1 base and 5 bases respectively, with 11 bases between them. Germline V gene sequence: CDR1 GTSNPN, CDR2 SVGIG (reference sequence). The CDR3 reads CAWSEGRGTGELFF. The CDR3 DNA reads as TGTGCCTGGAGTGAAGGGCGTGGGACCGGGGAGCTGTTTTTT.

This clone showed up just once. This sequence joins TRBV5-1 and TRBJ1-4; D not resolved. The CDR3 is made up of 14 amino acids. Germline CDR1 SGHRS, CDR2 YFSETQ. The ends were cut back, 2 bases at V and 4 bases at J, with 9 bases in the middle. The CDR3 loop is CASSFGRLNEKLFF. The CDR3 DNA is TGCGCCAGCAGCTTCGGCAGACTTAATGAAAAACTGTTTTTT.

The CDR3 coding sequence is TGTGCCAGCAGTTCGACAGGGTGGGAAGAGACCCAGTACTTC. Translating gives CASSSTGWEETQYF. The chain combines TRBV28 with TRBJ2-5; 7 positions match TRBD1. V gave up 4 bases and J gave up 3 bases; unmatched junction bases: 5. Germline CDR1 reads MDHEN; CDR2 reads SYDVKM. The CDR3 runs 14 residues.

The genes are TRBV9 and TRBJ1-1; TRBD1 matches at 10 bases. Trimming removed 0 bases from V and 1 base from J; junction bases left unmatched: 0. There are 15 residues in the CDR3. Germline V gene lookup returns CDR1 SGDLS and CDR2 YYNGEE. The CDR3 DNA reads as TGTGCCAGCAGCGTAGGGACAGGGGGGAACACTGAAGCTTTCTTT. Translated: CASSVGTGGNTEAFF. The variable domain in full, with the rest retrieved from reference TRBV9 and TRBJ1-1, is DSGVTQTPKHLITATGQRVTLRCSPRSGDLSVYWYQQSLDQGLQFLIQYYNGEERAKGNILERFSAQQFPDLHSELNLSSLELGDSALYFCASSVGTGGNTEAFFGQGTRLTVV.

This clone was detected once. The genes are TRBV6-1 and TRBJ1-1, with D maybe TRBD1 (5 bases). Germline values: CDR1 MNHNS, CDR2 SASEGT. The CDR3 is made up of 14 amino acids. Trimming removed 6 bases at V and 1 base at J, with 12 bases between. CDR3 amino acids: CASRRDRQNTEAFF. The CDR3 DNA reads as TGTGCCAGCAGGAGGGACCGGCAGAACACTGAAGCTTTCTTT.

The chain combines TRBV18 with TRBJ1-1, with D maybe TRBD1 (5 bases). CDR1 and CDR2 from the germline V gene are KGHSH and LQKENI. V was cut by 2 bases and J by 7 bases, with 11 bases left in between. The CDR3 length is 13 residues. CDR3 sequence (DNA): TGTGCCAGCTCACCAGCGGGGCGGGATGAAGCTTTCTTT. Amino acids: CASSPAGRDEAFF.

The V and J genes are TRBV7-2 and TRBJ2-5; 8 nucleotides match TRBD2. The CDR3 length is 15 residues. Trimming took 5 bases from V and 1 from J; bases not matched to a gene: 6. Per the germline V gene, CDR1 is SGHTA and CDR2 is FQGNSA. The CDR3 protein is CASSLVAGPQETQYF. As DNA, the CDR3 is TGTGCCAGCAGCCTCGTAGCGGGGCCCCAAGAGACCCAGTACTTC.

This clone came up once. CDR3 sequence reads: CASSYRQGRSNEQFF. In DNA, the CDR3 is TGTGCCAGCAGTTACCGACAGGGAAGGAGCAATGAGCAGTTCTTC. The chain has TRBV6-5 and TRBJ2-1, with 7 positions matching TRBD1. This CDR3 has 15 amino acids. Unmatched junction bases numbered 7, after V lost 2 bases and J lost 6 bases. Germline assignment: CDR1 MNHEY and CDR2 SVGAGI.